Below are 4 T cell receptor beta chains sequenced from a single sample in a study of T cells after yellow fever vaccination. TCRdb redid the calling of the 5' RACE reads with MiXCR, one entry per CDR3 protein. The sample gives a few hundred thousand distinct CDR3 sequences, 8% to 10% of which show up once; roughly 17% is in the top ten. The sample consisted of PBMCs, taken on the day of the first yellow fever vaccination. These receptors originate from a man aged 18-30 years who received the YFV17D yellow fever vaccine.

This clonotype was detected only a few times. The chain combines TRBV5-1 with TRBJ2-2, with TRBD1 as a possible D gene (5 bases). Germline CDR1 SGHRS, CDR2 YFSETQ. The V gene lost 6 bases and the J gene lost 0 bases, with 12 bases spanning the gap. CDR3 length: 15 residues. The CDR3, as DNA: TGCGCCAGCACCGGCGGCAGGGCGAACACCGGGGAGCTGTTTTTT. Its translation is CASTGGRANTGELFF.

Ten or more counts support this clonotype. The CDR3 coding sequence is TGTGCCAGCAGTTTGATGGGGGGTCGGTCACCCCTCCACTTT. This translates into CASSLMGGRSPLHF. V is TRBV12-3 or TRBV12-4 and J is TRBJ1-6; D possibly corresponds to TRBD1 (5 bases). V lost 3 bases and J lost 10, with 13 bases in between. CDR3 length: 14 residues.

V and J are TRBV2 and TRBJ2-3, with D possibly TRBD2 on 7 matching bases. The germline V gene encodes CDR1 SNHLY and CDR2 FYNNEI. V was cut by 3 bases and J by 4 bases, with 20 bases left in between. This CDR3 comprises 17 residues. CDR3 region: CASSEFFRGGPADTQYF. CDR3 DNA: TGTGCCAGCAGTGAGTTTTTTCGCGGGGGCCCCGCAGATACGCAGTATTTT.

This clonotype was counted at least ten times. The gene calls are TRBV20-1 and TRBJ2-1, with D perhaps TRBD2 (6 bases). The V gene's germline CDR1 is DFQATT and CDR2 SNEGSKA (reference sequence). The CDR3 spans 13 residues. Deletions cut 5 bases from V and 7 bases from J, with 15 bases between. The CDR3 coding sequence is TGCAGTGCTCGACCCAGCGCGGGGAATGAGCAGTTCTTC. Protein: CSARPSAGNEQFF.